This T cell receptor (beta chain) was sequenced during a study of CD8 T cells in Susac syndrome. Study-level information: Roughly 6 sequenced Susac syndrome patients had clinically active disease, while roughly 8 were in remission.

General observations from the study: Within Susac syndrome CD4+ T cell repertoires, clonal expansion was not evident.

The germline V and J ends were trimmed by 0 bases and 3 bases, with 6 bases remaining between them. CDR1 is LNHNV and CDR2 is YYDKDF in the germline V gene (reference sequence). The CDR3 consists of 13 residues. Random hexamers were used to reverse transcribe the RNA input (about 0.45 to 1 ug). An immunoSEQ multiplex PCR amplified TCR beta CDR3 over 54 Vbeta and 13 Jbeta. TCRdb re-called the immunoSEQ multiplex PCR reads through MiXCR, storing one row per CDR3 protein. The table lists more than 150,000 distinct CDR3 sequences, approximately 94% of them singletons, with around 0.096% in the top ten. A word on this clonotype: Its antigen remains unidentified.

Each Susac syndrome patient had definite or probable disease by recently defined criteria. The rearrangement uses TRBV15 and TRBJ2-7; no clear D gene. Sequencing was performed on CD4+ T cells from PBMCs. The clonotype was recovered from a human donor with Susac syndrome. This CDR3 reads CATSRDLDYEQYF. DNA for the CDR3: TGTGCCACCAGCAGAGATCTGGACTACGAGCAGTACTTC.